The clone carrying this T cell receptor beta chain has a count of ten or more. One entry per CDR3 protein results from TCRdb running MiXCR on the PCR reads. The sample lists over 600,000 distinct CDR3 sequences, less than 20% occurring once. V dropped 5 bases and J dropped 6 bases, with 8 bases sitting between them. The CDR3 is 11 residues long. Germline V gene sequence: CDR1 SEHNR, CDR2 FQNEAQ (reference sequence). The sample is drawn from a study of molecular identifiers for immune sequencing clone quantification. Sequenced: naive CD8+ T cells from blood, with Jurkat cell RNA spiked in. Subset meaning: FACS-sorted CD8+CD4-CCR7+CD45RA+ naive T cells. The source is a human donor in good health. Some libraries in this study had Jurkat cell RNA spiked in. The V call is TRBV7-9, the J call TRBJ2-7; D call uncertain. CDR3 in amino acids: CASSPLGEQYF. CDR3 DNA: TGTGCCAGCAGCCCCTTAGGCGAGCAGTACTTC.